A selection of T cell receptor beta chains follows, all from one sample in a study of cytomegalovirus exposure and HLA in healthy donors. Sequencing used immunoSEQ multiplex PCR; TCRdb keeps in-frame clones, though not all of them. The repertoire holds around 260,000 clones, 90% seen once, with 2.5% to 3.5% in the top ten. Sequencing was performed on PBMCs. These receptors were obtained from a woman in her 30s in good health and CMV-seronegative. The CDR3 runs from the conserved cysteine through the conserved F or W. Fields, in order: D gene, V gene, clone size, CDR3 length, J gene, CDR3 protein, CDR3 DNA. The D gene is left open where the match is weak. Only part of the rows carry a size: once, few, many, or a class if the clone is expanded.

d_gene: -
v_gene: TRBV6-1
abundance: -
len: 15
j_gene: TRBJ2-7
CDR3aa: CASSELYRPPYEQYF
CDR3nt: TGTGCCAGCAGTGAGCTCTACCGGCCCCCTTACGAGCAGTACTTC

d_gene: TRBD1
v_gene: TRBV6-6
abundance: -
len: 12
j_gene: TRBJ2-5
CDR3aa: CASCDRAGTQYF
CDR3nt: TGTGCCAGTTGCGACAGGGCTGGGACCCAGTACTTC

d_gene: -
v_gene: TRBV19
abundance: -
len: 15
j_gene: TRBJ1-5
CDR3aa: CASSPDRSSNQPQHF
CDR3nt: TGTGCCAGTAGTCCCGACAGGAGCTCCAATCAGCCCCAGCATTTT

d_gene: -
v_gene: TRBV9
abundance: -
len: 12
j_gene: TRBJ2-3
CDR3aa: CASSGGTDTQYF
CDR3nt: TGTGCCAGCAGCGGAGGCACAGATACGCAGTATTTT

d_gene: TRBD1
v_gene: TRBV4-2
abundance: -
len: 15
j_gene: TRBJ2-7
CDR3aa: CASSHTGTGTYEQYF
CDR3nt: TGTGCCAGCAGCCATACCGGGACAGGGACCTACGAGCAGTACTTC

d_gene: TRBD1
v_gene: TRBV7-9
abundance: once
len: 13
j_gene: TRBJ1-1
CDR3aa: CANSRGLDTEAFF
CDR3nt: TGTGCCAACTCCAGGGGGCTGGACACTGAAGCTTTCTTT

d_gene: -
v_gene: TRBV27
abundance: -
len: 13
j_gene: TRBJ1-4
CDR3aa: CASSFRLNEKLFF
CDR3nt: TGTGCCAGCAGTTTCCGGCTTAATGAAAAACTGTTTTTT

d_gene: TRBD2
v_gene: TRBV5-1
abundance: -
len: 13
j_gene: TRBJ2-5
CDR3aa: CASSREGEETQYF
CDR3nt: TGCGCCAGCAGCCGGGAGGGGGAAGAGACCCAGTACTTC

d_gene: -
v_gene: TRBV27
abundance: -
len: 13
j_gene: TRBJ2-1
CDR3aa: CASSLSTSFEQFF
CDR3nt: TGTGCCAGCAGTTTATCGACTAGTTTTGAGCAGTTCTTC

d_gene: TRBD1
v_gene: TRBV15
abundance: -
len: 15
j_gene: TRBJ2-7
CDR3aa: CATSTPGQISYEQYF
CDR3nt: TGTGCCACCAGCACACCGGGACAGATCTCCTACGAGCAGTACTTC

d_gene: -
v_gene: TRBV28
abundance: -
len: 15
j_gene: TRBJ2-7
CDR3aa: CASRGAGQRPYEQYF
CDR3nt: TGTGCCAGCAGAGGTGCGGGACAAAGGCCCTACGAGCAGTACTTC

d_gene: TRBD1
v_gene: TRBV6-1
abundance: -
len: 13
j_gene: TRBJ2-2
CDR3aa: CASSEQGVGELFF
CDR3nt: TGTGCCAGCAGTGAACAGGGGGTCGGGGAGCTGTTTTTT

d_gene: TRBD2
v_gene: TRBV27
abundance: once
len: 15
j_gene: TRBJ2-3
CDR3aa: CASSFTSGRTDTQYF
CDR3nt: TGTGCCAGCAGTTTTACTAGCGGCCGCACAGATACGCAGTATTTT

d_gene: -
v_gene: TRBV7-8
abundance: few
len: 12
j_gene: TRBJ2-3
CDR3aa: CASSFFTDTQYF
CDR3nt: TGTGCCAGCAGCTTTTTCACAGATACGCAGTATTTT

d_gene: -
v_gene: TRBV7-2
abundance: -
len: 16
j_gene: TRBJ2-2
CDR3aa: CASSLAGLVNTGELFF
CDR3nt: TGTGCCAGCAGCTTAGCGGGACTGGTGAACACCGGGGAGCTGTTTTTT

d_gene: -
v_gene: TRBV28
abundance: -
len: 14
j_gene: TRBJ2-7
CDR3aa: CASSGSGISYEQYF
CDR3nt: TGTGCCAGCAGCGGTTCGGGGATTTCCTACGAGCAGTACTTC

d_gene: -
v_gene: TRBV27
abundance: -
len: 14
j_gene: TRBJ1-5
CDR3aa: CASSLIGSGQPQHF
CDR3nt: TGTGCCAGCAGTTTAATCGGGTCGGGTCAGCCCCAGCATTTT

d_gene: TRBD1
v_gene: TRBV19
abundance: once
len: 17
j_gene: TRBJ1-1
CDR3aa: CASSIGAPTGRNTEAFF
CDR3nt: TGTGCCAGTAGTATAGGCGCCCCGACAGGGAGGAACACTGAAGCTTTCTTT

d_gene: TRBD2
v_gene: TRBV9
abundance: -
len: 16
j_gene: TRBJ2-1
CDR3aa: CASSVGLAGVSNEQFF
CDR3nt: TGTGCCAGCAGCGTAGGACTAGCGGGAGTTTCAAATGAGCAGTTCTTC

d_gene: -
v_gene: TRBV2
abundance: -
len: 16
j_gene: TRBJ2-3
CDR3aa: CASSEARAEGTDTQYF
CDR3nt: TGTGCCAGCAGTGAAGCCAGAGCGGAAGGCACAGATACGCAGTATTTT

d_gene: TRBD1
v_gene: TRBV29-1
abundance: -
len: 15
j_gene: TRBJ2-5
CDR3aa: CSVPVPGQDQETQYF
CDR3nt: TGCAGCGTTCCTGTCCCGGGACAGGACCAAGAGACCCAGTACTTC

d_gene: -
v_gene: TRBV7-7
abundance: -
len: 13
j_gene: TRBJ2-7
CDR3aa: CASSLVSRSEQYF
CDR3nt: TGTGCCAGCAGCTTAGTCTCTAGATCAGAGCAGTACTTC

d_gene: TRBD1
v_gene: TRBV7-2
abundance: -
len: 15
j_gene: TRBJ2-7
CDR3aa: CASSLETGDSYEQYF
CDR3nt: TGTGCCAGCAGCTTAGAGACAGGGGATAGCTACGAGCAGTACTTC

d_gene: -
v_gene: TRBV6-1
abundance: -
len: 16
j_gene: TRBJ2-3
CDR3aa: CASSEQAYTHTDTQYF
CDR3nt: TGTGCCAGCAGTGAACAGGCGTATACCCACACAGATACGCAGTATTTT

d_gene: -
v_gene: TRBV27
abundance: -
len: 13
j_gene: TRBJ2-7
CDR3aa: CASSLVGPYEQYF
CDR3nt: TGTGCCAGCAGTTTGGTGGGTCCCTACGAGCAGTACTTC

d_gene: TRBD1
v_gene: TRBV7-2
abundance: once
len: 16
j_gene: TRBJ2-5
CDR3aa: CASSLYRGQGSKAQYF
CDR3nt: TGTGCCAGCAGCCTATACCGAGGACAGGGATCCAAGGCCCAGTACTTC

d_gene: -
v_gene: TRBV30
abundance: -
len: 13
j_gene: TRBJ1-4
CDR3aa: CAWRNSGRGKLFF
CDR3nt: TGTGCCTGGAGAAATTCGGGGCGAGGAAAACTGTTTTTT

d_gene: TRBD1
v_gene: TRBV27
abundance: -
len: 18
j_gene: TRBJ2-1
CDR3aa: CASSTRGLAVDTYNEQFF
CDR3nt: TGTGCCAGCAGTACTAGGGGGCTAGCCGTTGATACTTACAATGAGCAGTTCTTC

d_gene: -
v_gene: TRBV18
abundance: once
len: 13
j_gene: TRBJ1-1
CDR3aa: CASSPARGDGAFF
CDR3nt: TGTGCCAGCTCACCCGCGCGGGGGGATGGAGCTTTCTTT

d_gene: -
v_gene: TRBV6-4
abundance: -
len: 11
j_gene: TRBJ2-3
CDR3aa: CASSVVTAQYF
CDR3nt: TGTGCCAGCAGTGTTGTAACGGCGCAGTATTTT

d_gene: -
v_gene: TRBV9
abundance: -
len: 16
j_gene: TRBJ2-5
CDR3aa: CASSVGRGARSETQYF
CDR3nt: TGTGCCAGCAGCGTAGGAAGGGGAGCCCGATCAGAGACCCAGTACTTC

d_gene: -
v_gene: TRBV6-1
abundance: -
len: 11
j_gene: TRBJ1-2
CDR3aa: CASSGGTANTF
CDR3nt: TGTGCCAGCAGTGGGGGGACCGCCAACACCTTC

d_gene: -
v_gene: TRBV5-1
abundance: -
len: 15
j_gene: TRBJ2-1
CDR3aa: CASSRGDSSYNEQFF
CDR3nt: TGCGCCAGCTCACGGGGGGACAGCTCCTACAATGAGCAGTTCTTC

d_gene: -
v_gene: TRBV9
abundance: -
len: 15
j_gene: TRBJ1-5
CDR3aa: CASSEGVVSNQPQHF
CDR3nt: TGTGCCAGCAGCGAGGGGGTCGTTAGCAATCAGCCCCAGCATTTT

d_gene: -
v_gene: TRBV2
abundance: -
len: 13
j_gene: TRBJ2-7
CDR3aa: CASSEGLLYEQYF
CDR3nt: TGTGCCAGCAGTGAAGGTCTCCTCTACGAGCAGTACTTC

d_gene: -
v_gene: TRBV19
abundance: -
len: 15
j_gene: TRBJ2-7
CDR3aa: CASRYASGGDYEQYF
CDR3nt: TGTGCCAGTAGGTATGCGTCCGGTGGGGACTACGAGCAGTACTTC

d_gene: -
v_gene: TRBV6-5
abundance: -
len: 14
j_gene: TRBJ2-7
CDR3aa: CASSYAGQTYEQYF
CDR3nt: TGTGCCAGCAGTTACGCGGGACAGACCTACGAGCAGTACTTC

d_gene: -
v_gene: TRBV5-4
abundance: -
len: 14
j_gene: TRBJ2-7
CDR3aa: CASSLGWNNYEQYF
CDR3nt: TGTGCCAGCAGCTTGGGATGGAACAACTACGAGCAGTACTTC

d_gene: -
v_gene: TRBV6-5
abundance: -
len: 13
j_gene: TRBJ2-7
CDR3aa: CASSLGKGYEQYF
CDR3nt: TGTGCCAGCAGCTTAGGGAAAGGCTACGAGCAGTACTTC

d_gene: TRBD1
v_gene: TRBV27
abundance: -
len: 13
j_gene: TRBJ2-7
CDR3aa: CASKRTGYYEQYF
CDR3nt: TGTGCCAGCAAGCGGACAGGGTATTACGAGCAGTACTTC

d_gene: -
v_gene: TRBV4-3
abundance: -
len: 13
j_gene: TRBJ2-7
CDR3aa: CASSQDLTYEQYF
CDR3nt: TGCGCCAGCAGCCAAGACCTAACCTACGAGCAGTACTTC

d_gene: -
v_gene: TRBV9
abundance: -
len: 16
j_gene: TRBJ1-2
CDR3aa: CASSVATGVSNYGYTF
CDR3nt: TGTGCCAGCAGCGTAGCTACCGGGGTTTCCAACTATGGCTACACCTTC

d_gene: -
v_gene: TRBV5-1
abundance: -
len: 19
j_gene: TRBJ2-5
CDR3aa: CASSLVGASVSAGQETQYF
CDR3nt: TGCGCCAGCAGCTTGGTCGGCGCTAGCGTCTCGGCGGGTCAAGAGACCCAGTACTTC

d_gene: -
v_gene: TRBV9
abundance: -
len: 14
j_gene: TRBJ1-4
CDR3aa: CASSVGGVNEKLFF
CDR3nt: TGTGCCAGCAGCGTAGGCGGGGTCAATGAAAAACTGTTTTTT

d_gene: TRBD1
v_gene: TRBV19
abundance: -
len: 14
j_gene: TRBJ2-7
CDR3aa: CASSIWDRRDEQYF
CDR3nt: TGTGCCAGTAGTATATGGGACAGGCGAGACGAGCAGTACTTC

d_gene: TRBD2
v_gene: TRBV4-1
abundance: -
len: 16
j_gene: TRBJ2-7
CDR3aa: CASSQGLAGASYEQYF
CDR3nt: TGCGCCAGCAGCCAAGGACTAGCGGGAGCCTCCTACGAGCAGTACTTC

d_gene: -
v_gene: TRBV28
abundance: -
len: 12
j_gene: TRBJ2-7
CDR3aa: CASSPQGYEQYF
CDR3nt: TGTGCCAGCAGCCCTCAGGGGTACGAGCAGTACTTC

d_gene: -
v_gene: TRBV13
abundance: -
len: 15
j_gene: TRBJ1-5
CDR3aa: CASSLGRGSNQPQHF
CDR3nt: TGTGCCAGCAGCTTAGGGAGGGGTAGCAATCAGCCCCAGCATTTT

d_gene: TRBD2
v_gene: TRBV27
abundance: -
len: 17
j_gene: TRBJ2-3
CDR3aa: CASSLFREGKSTDTQYF
CDR3nt: TGTGCCAGCAGTCTTTTCCGGGAGGGCAAGTCCACAGATACGCAGTATTTT

d_gene: TRBD1
v_gene: TRBV7-9
abundance: -
len: 16
j_gene: TRBJ2-3
CDR3aa: CASSQTGTGRTDTQYF
CDR3nt: TGTGCCAGCAGCCAGACCGGGACAGGGCGCACAGATACGCAGTATTTT

d_gene: -
v_gene: TRBV19
abundance: -
len: 13
j_gene: TRBJ1-1
CDR3aa: CASSISVNTEAFF
CDR3nt: TGTGCCAGTAGTATTTCCGTGAACACTGAAGCTTTCTTT

d_gene: -
v_gene: TRBV29-1
abundance: -
len: 12
j_gene: TRBJ2-1
CDR3aa: CSVGGFYNEQFF
CDR3nt: TGCAGCGTTGGTGGGTTCTACAATGAGCAGTTCTTC

d_gene: TRBD1
v_gene: TRBV27
abundance: -
len: 14
j_gene: TRBJ2-7
CDR3aa: CASKSRGLLNEQYF
CDR3nt: TGTGCCAGCAAGAGTAGGGGGCTACTGAACGAGCAGTACTTC

d_gene: -
v_gene: TRBV10-3
abundance: -
len: 15
j_gene: TRBJ1-1
CDR3aa: CAISRQNGMNTEAFF
CDR3nt: TGTGCCATCTCTAGACAGAACGGCATGAACACTGAAGCTTTCTTT

d_gene: -
v_gene: TRBV4-1
abundance: -
len: 14
j_gene: TRBJ2-7
CDR3aa: CASSFNRDVVVQYF
CDR3nt: TGCGCCAGCAGCTTCAACCGGGACGTCGTAGTGCAGTACTTC